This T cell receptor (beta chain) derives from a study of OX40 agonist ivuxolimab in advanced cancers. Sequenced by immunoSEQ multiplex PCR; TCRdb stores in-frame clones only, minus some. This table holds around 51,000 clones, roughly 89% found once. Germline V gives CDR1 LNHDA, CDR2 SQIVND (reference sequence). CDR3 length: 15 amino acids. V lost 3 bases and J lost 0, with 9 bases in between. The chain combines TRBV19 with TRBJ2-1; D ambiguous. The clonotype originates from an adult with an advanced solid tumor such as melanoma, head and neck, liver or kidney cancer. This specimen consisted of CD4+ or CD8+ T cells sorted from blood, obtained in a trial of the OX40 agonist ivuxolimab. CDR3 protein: CASSIGWSSYNEQFF. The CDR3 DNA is TGTGCCAGTAGTATCGGATGGAGCTCCTACAATGAGCAGTTCTTC. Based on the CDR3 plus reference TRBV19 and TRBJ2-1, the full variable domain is DGGITQSPKYLFRKEGQNVTLSCEQNLNHDAMYWYRQDPGQGLRLIYYSQIVNDFQKGDIAEGYSVSREKKESFPLTVTSAQKNPTAFYLCASSIGWSSYNEQFFGPGTRLTVL.